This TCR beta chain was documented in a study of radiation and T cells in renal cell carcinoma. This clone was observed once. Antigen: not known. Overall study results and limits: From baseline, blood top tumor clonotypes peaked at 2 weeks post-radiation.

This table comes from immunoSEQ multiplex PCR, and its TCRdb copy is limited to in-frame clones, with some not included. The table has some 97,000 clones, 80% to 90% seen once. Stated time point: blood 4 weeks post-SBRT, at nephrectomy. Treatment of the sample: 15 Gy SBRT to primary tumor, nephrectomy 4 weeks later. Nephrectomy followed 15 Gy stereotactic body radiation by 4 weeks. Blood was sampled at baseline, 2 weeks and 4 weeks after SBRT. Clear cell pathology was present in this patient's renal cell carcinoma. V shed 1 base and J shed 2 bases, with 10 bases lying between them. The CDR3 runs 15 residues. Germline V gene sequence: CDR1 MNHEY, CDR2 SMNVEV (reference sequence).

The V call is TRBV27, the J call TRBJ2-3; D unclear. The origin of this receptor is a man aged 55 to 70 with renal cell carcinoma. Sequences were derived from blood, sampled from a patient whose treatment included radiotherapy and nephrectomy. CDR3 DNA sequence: TGTGCCAGCAGTTTATACAAGGGATACACAGATACGCAGTATTTT. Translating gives CASSLYKGYTDTQYF.